A selection of T cell receptor beta chains follows, all from one sample in a study of cytomegalovirus exposure and HLA in healthy donors. Clones were sequenced by immunoSEQ multiplex PCR, and TCRdb holds only the in-frame ones, with some missing. The sample shows about 160,000 clones, about four fifths of them seen only once. Material: PBMCs. Source of these receptors: a girl under 18 in good health and CMV-seropositive. Each CDR3 is given with its conserved first and last residue. A D gene is named only where the DNA matches it firmly. A row's size may be missing; if present it is once, few, many or a size class.

CDR3: CASSLGWTASYEQYF
DNA: TGTGCCAGCAGCTTGGGCTGGACAGCCTCCTACGAGCAGTACTTC
V: TRBV5-6
size: few
D: -
J: TRBJ2-7

CDR3: CASSQEGQVDQPQHF
DNA: TGCGCCAGCAGCCAGGAGGGACAGGTCGATCAGCCCCAGCATTTT
V: TRBV4-1
size: -
D: TRBD1
J: TRBJ1-5

CDR3: CASSLTTVLSGNTIYF
DNA: TGTGCCAGCAGCTTGACGACTGTGCTCTCTGGAAACACCATATATTTT
V: TRBV7-8
size: -
D: -
J: TRBJ1-3

CDR3: CAISPSGTFIEQYF
DNA: TGTGCCATCAGTCCCTCGGGGACTTTTATCGAGCAGTACTTC
V: TRBV10-3
size: -
D: -
J: TRBJ2-7

CDR3: CASSLARGVTEAFF
DNA: TGTGCCAGCAGTTTGGCCAGGGGGGTCACTGAAGCTTTCTTT
V: TRBV27
size: -
D: TRBD1
J: TRBJ1-1

CDR3: CASSGRHRGDTGELFF
DNA: TGTGCCAGCAGTGGACGTCACAGGGGAGACACCGGGGAGCTGTTTTTT
V: TRBV28
size: -
D: TRBD1
J: TRBJ2-2

CDR3: CATSSGIGTVDYGYTF
DNA: TGTGCCACCAGCAGCGGGATTGGGACAGTTGACTATGGCTACACCTTC
V: TRBV15
size: -
D: TRBD1
J: TRBJ1-2

CDR3: CASSRLAGGLRTQYF
DNA: TGCGCCAGCAGCCGACTAGCGGGGGGGTTACGGACCCAGTACTTC
V: TRBV10-1
size: -
D: TRBD2
J: TRBJ2-5

CDR3: CASSLDPQGSEQYF
DNA: TGTGCCAGCAGCTTGGACCCACAGGGATCCGAGCAGTACTTC
V: TRBV5-6
size: -
D: -
J: TRBJ2-7

CDR3: CASIPSTSGELFF
DNA: TGTGCCAGTATCCCCAGTACTAGCGGGGAGCTGTTTTTT
V: TRBV19
size: once
D: -
J: TRBJ2-2

CDR3: CSVELVAAYNEQFF
DNA: TGCAGCGTTGAATTGGTAGCGGCATACAATGAGCAGTTCTTC
V: TRBV29-1
size: -
D: -
J: TRBJ2-1

CDR3: CASSSSGTGPDTQYF
DNA: TGTGCCAGCAGCTCGAGCGGGACGGGGCCAGATACGCAGTATTTT
V: TRBV7-9
size: -
D: TRBD2
J: TRBJ2-3

CDR3: CASKGGQANTEAFF
DNA: TGTGCCAGTAAGGGCGGGCAGGCCAACACTGAAGCTTTCTTT
V: TRBV19
size: -
D: -
J: TRBJ1-1

CDR3: CASSALDRLYEQYF
DNA: TGTGCCAGCAGCGCCCTGGACAGGCTCTACGAGCAGTACTTC
V: TRBV9
size: -
D: TRBD1
J: TRBJ2-7

CDR3: CASSPTARDFETQYF
DNA: TGTGCCAGCAGCCCCACCGCCCGGGACTTCGAGACCCAGTACTTC
V: TRBV14
size: -
D: -
J: TRBJ2-5

CDR3: CATLPGDRGLGQPQHF
DNA: TGTGCCACCCTCCCGGGGGACAGGGGGCTGGGGCAGCCCCAGCATTTT
V: TRBV15
size: -
D: TRBD1
J: TRBJ1-5